A selection of T cell receptor beta chains follows, all from one sample in a study of blood T cell repertoires in COVID-19. Using immunoSEQ multiplex PCR, the repertoire was profiled, and TCRdb retains in-frame clones only, with some absent. The table includes some 320,000 clones, 89% detected once. Sequencing input: PBMCs or T cells enriched from blood (not recorded which). The receptors here all came from a man aged 60 to 69 who had recovered from COVID-19. CDR3s include the opening cysteine and the closing phenylalanine or tryptophan. A D gene is named only where the DNA matches it firmly. Only part of the rows carry a size: once, few, many, or a class if the clone is expanded.

. | . | TRBJ1-1 | TRBV18 | TGTGCCAGCTCACCTTCTTTTGAGTTAACTGAAGCTTTCTTT | CASSPSFELTEAFF
. | TRBD2 | TRBJ2-3 | TRBV4-3 | TGCGCCAGCAGCCTAGGACTAGCGGGAAGCACAGATACGCAGTATTTT | CASSLGLAGSTDTQYF
. | . | TRBJ2-7 | TRBV5-1 | TGCGCCAGCAGCGACACCTACGAGCAGTACTTC | CASSDTYEQYF
. | . | TRBJ2-7 | TRBV5-5 | TGTGCCAGCAGCTCGAAACGGGGGATCTACGAGCAGTACTTC | CASSSKRGIYEQYF
. | . | TRBJ2-5 | TRBV27 | TGTGCCAGCAGTTCCCCGGGGACATCGAAGTTCCAAGAGACCCAGTACTTC | CASSSPGTSKFQETQYF
. | . | TRBJ1-1 | TRBV9 | TGTGCCAGCAGCGTAGACGGGAACACTGAAGCTTTCTTT | CASSVDGNTEAFF
. | TRBD2 | TRBJ2-1 | TRBV3-1/TRBV3-2 | TGTGCCAGCAGCCAGAACATAGCGGGGGGCGATTGGTTCTTC | CASSQNIAGGDWFF
. | . | TRBJ1-5 | TRBV6-2/TRBV6-3 | TGTGCCAGCAGTCGTACCCCCGACAGAAATCAGCCCCAGCATTTT | CASSRTPDRNQPQHF
. | TRBD1 | TRBJ1-1 | TRBV19 | TGTGCCAGTAGTCGCTCCGGGACAGGGAGAGCTTTCTTT | CASSRSGTGRAFF
. | TRBD2 | TRBJ2-7 | TRBV7-2 | TGTGCCAGCAGCTTAGGGGTAGCGGGCGGAGCCTACGAGCAGTACTTC | CASSLGVAGGAYEQYF
. | . | TRBJ2-5 | TRBV29-1 | TGCAGCGTTGGCCCAGGGCGGCAAGAGACCCAGTACTTC | CSVGPGRQETQYF
. | TRBD2 | TRBJ2-5 | TRBV7-2 | TGTGCCAGCAGCTTAGTTAGCGGGAGGGGAGAGACCCAGTACTTC | CASSLVSGRGETQYF
. | TRBD2 | TRBJ2-7 | TRBV18 | TGTGCCAGCTCACCACCGGGGCTAGCGGGAGGCAACGAGCAGTACTTC | CASSPPGLAGGNEQYF
. | . | TRBJ2-1 | TRBV10-1 | TGCGCCACCTGGGTTTCGGGGAATGAGCAGTTCTTC | CATWVSGNEQFF
. | TRBD1 | TRBJ2-1 | TRBV6-1 | TGTGCCAGCAGTGAAGCTGGGACAGGCCACAATGAGCAGTTCTTC | CASSEAGTGHNEQFF
. | . | TRBJ1-1 | TRBV7-6 | TGTGCCAGCAGCTTAGACTCCGGGAATAGAGCTGAAGCTTTCTTT | CASSLDSGNRAEAFF
once | TRBD1 | TRBJ2-7 | TRBV24-1 | TGTGCCACCAGTGACCGGCGGGACAGGGCCGAGCAGTACTTC | CATSDRRDRAEQYF